This TCR beta chain was found in a study of cytomegalovirus exposure and HLA in healthy donors. Researchers ran the PCR with 60 Vbeta and 13 Jbeta primers. The assay was immunoSEQ multiplex PCR, and TCRdb's table has in-frame clones only and misses some. The sample has approximately 100,000 clones; roughly four fifths are singletons. The receptor's source is a man aged 45-65 years in good health and CMV-seronegative. Material: PBMCs.

The CDR3 here is CASSDSRTGDTDTQYF. The DNA for the CDR3 is TGTGCCAGCAGTGACTCTAGGACAGGAGACACAGATACGCAGTATTTT. V usage is TRBV6-4 and J usage is TRBJ2-3, with TRBD1 matching over 7 bases. The CDR3 runs 16 residues. CDR1 and CDR2 from the germline V gene are MRHNA and SNTAGT. The V segment lost 0 bases and the J segment 2 bases; nucleotides outside the gene matches: 5.